Each of the 20 T cell receptor beta chains below was sequenced from the same sample in a study of blood T cell repertoires in COVID-19. Repertoires were generated with immunoSEQ multiplex PCR, while TCRdb's copy carries only in-frame clones and drops some. The table lists roughly 290,000 clones, around 90% of them singletons. The sequencing input was PBMCs or T cells enriched from blood (not recorded which). Receptors were obtained from a woman aged 40-49 years who had recovered from COVID-19.

The chain combines TRBV19 with TRBJ2-7, with D possibly being TRBD2 (6 bases). The length of the CDR3 is 14 residues. Germline-derived CDR1 and CDR2 are LNHDA and SQIVND (reference sequence). V lost 1 base, J lost 4 bases, and 11 bases lay in between. DNA for the CDR3: TGTGCCAGTAGTATAGCCGCTAGCGCTTACGAGCAGTACTTC. It specifies CASSIAASAYEQYF.

The chain joins TRBV28 to TRBJ2-3; 7 positions match TRBD2. Germline V gene sequence: CDR1 MDHEN, CDR2 SYDVKM. V dropped 6 bases and J dropped 2; count of bases not matched to a gene: 11. The CDR3 totals 16 residues. The chain's CDR3 is CASRESGTFNTDTQYF. The CDR3 DNA reads TGTGCCAGCAGGGAGAGCGGGACCTTTAACACAGATACGCAGTATTTT.

V and J are TRBV11-3 and TRBJ2-1; D possibly corresponds to TRBD2 (6 bases). This CDR3 is 16 amino acids long. V was pared by 5 bases and J by 0 bases, with 14 bases between. Germline assignment: CDR1 SGHNT and CDR2 YENEEA. Here the CDR3 DNA reads TGTGCCAGCAGCCCAGGAGGGCACAGCTCCTACAATGAGCAGTTCTTC. Its translation: CASSPGGHSSYNEQFF.

V is TRBV7-9 and J is TRBJ1-1; 8 nucleotides line up with TRBD1. With 2 bases clipped from V and 1 base from J, the junction kept 3 bases outside the gene matches. CDR1 and CDR2 from the germline V gene are SEHNR and FQNEAQ (reference sequence). The CDR3 is 15 residues long. The CDR3 here is CASSLRGTGNTEAFF. The CDR3 nucleotides read TGTGCCAGCAGCTTACGGGGGACAGGGAACACTGAAGCTTTCTTT.

This chain connects TRBV13 to TRBJ2-1; possibly TRBD1 for D (6 bases). The CDR3 is 13 residues long. Germline-derived CDR1 and CDR2 are PRHDT and FYEKMQ (reference sequence). The V gene lost 1 base and the J gene lost 8 bases, with 9 bases spanning the gap. The CDR3 coding sequence is TGTGCCAGCAGCTTAGCAGGGGCCCATGAGCAGTTCTTC. It specifies CASSLAGAHEQFF.

The rearrangement joins TRBV27 to TRBJ2-7; tentatively, D is TRBD1 (5 bases). The germline V gene has CDR1 MNHEY and CDR2 SMNVEV (reference sequence). The CDR3 sequence is 14 residues long. Trimming shortened V by 7 bases and J by 6 bases, and 19 bases separated the two germline ends. DNA for the CDR3: TGTGCCAGCATATGCAGGACACAGTTTGCCGAGCAGTACTTC. Translated: CASICRTQFAEQYF.

The chain uses TRBV7-2 and TRBJ2-1; D is perhaps TRBD2 (5 bases). The V gene's germline CDR1 is SGHTA and CDR2 FQGNSA. The CDR3 loop spans 13 amino acids. V was cut by 1 base and J by 8 bases, with 9 bases left in between. The CDR3 nucleotides read TGTGCCAGCAGCTTAGTCCAGAGGGATGAGCAGTTCTTC. Amino acids: CASSLVQRDEQFF.

The chain has TRBV20-1 and TRBJ2-1; 11 bases are shared with TRBD2. The germline gives CDR1 DFQATT, CDR2 SNEGSKA (reference sequence). This CDR3 region has 16 residues. After removal of 3 bases from V and 7 bases from J, the junction contained 11 bases not matched to a gene. DNA for the CDR3: TGCAGTGCTAGTCACGCGGGGACTAGCGGTCTTAATGAGCAGTTCTTC. Translating it yields CSASHAGTSGLNEQFF.

V gene TRBV7-2 combines with J gene TRBJ2-5, with D possibly matching TRBD2 (7 bases). CDR3 length: 18 amino acids. CDR1 and CDR2 (germline): SGHTA, FQGNSA. V was cut by 1 base and J by 2 bases, with 20 bases left in between. CDR3: CASSLEGGSPSSQETQYF. In DNA, the CDR3 is TGTGCCAGCAGCTTAGAGGGGGGGTCGCCCTCTTCTCAAGAGACCCAGTACTTC.

The chain recombines TRBV7-2 with TRBJ1-5, with D perhaps matching TRBD1 (5 bases). Germline V gene sequence: CDR1 SGHTA, CDR2 FQGNSA. V lost 2 bases, J lost 4 bases, and 12 bases lay in between. The CDR3 is 15 amino acids. The CDR3 loop reads CASSLRWQGNQPQHF. CDR3 DNA sequence: TGTGCCAGCAGCTTACGATGGCAGGGTAATCAGCCCCAGCATTTT.

This sequence joins TRBV30 and TRBJ2-7; 8 bases line up with TRBD2. The CDR3 loop spans 14 amino acids. Germline lookup yields CDR1 GTSNPN and CDR2 SVGIG (reference sequence). V gave up 5 bases and J gave up 2 bases; unmatched junction bases: 8. The CDR3 DNA reads TGTGCCTGGTCTAGCGGGCCAATCCCCTACGAGCAGTACTTC. It specifies CAWSSGPIPYEQYF.

The chain links TRBV28 to TRBJ2-1; D gene ambiguous. This CDR3 comprises 12 residues. V lost 6 bases, J lost 2 bases, and 5 bases lay in between. The germline gives CDR1 MDHEN, CDR2 SYDVKM. CDR3 protein: CASRTAYNEQFF. The CDR3 DNA sequence: TGTGCCAGCAGAACAGCCTACAATGAGCAGTTCTTC.

The chain is built from TRBV27 and TRBJ1-1; D call uncertain. Germline V CDR1 and CDR2: MNHEY, SMNVEV (reference sequence). V was clipped by 7 bases and J by 1 base, with 13 bases between them. CDR3 length: 14 amino acids. The DNA for the CDR3 is TGTGCCAGCACTGGTCGAGCGGGGAACACTGAAGCTTTCTTT. This sequence encodes CASTGRAGNTEAFF.

The chain combines TRBV10-1 with TRBJ2-3; 7 bases map to TRBD1. This CDR3 comprises 11 residues. Trimming cost V 4 bases and J 8 bases; bases outside gene matches: 0. Germline CDR1 WNHNN, CDR2 SYGVQD (reference sequence). The CDR3 DNA sequence: TGCGCCAGCAGTGGACAGGGTACGCAGTATTTT. Translated: CASSGQGTQYF.

The rearrangement joins TRBV19 to TRBJ1-5; D uncertain. Trimming cost V 3 bases and J 5 bases, with 8 bases left between them. Looked up from germline, CDR1 is LNHDA and CDR2 is SQIVND (reference sequence). The length of the CDR3 is 13 residues. The CDR3 spells CASSITRDQPQHF. The CDR3, as DNA: TGTGCCAGTAGTATTACGAGGGATCAGCCCCAGCATTTT.

The V call is TRBV4-1, the J call TRBJ2-1, with 9 bases matching TRBD2. The CDR3 runs 17 residues. Trimming took 1 base from V and 8 from J; bases not matched to a gene: 12. Germline CDR1 reads MGHRA; CDR2 reads YSYEKL. For the CDR3, the DNA is TGCGCCAGCAGCCAAGTTTCTATCGTTGCGGGAGGGTATGAGCAGTTCTTC. This encodes CASSQVSIVAGGYEQFF.

V usage is TRBV30 and J usage is TRBJ1-3; no definite D call. The CDR3 totals 13 residues. CDR1 is GTSNPN, CDR2 SVGIG, per germline (reference sequence). With 5 bases removed from V and 1 base from J, the gap between germline ends came to 9 bases. The CDR3, as DNA: TGTGCCTGGGGCAGACTTTCTGGAAACACCATATATTTT. It yields the protein CAWGRLSGNTIYF.

The V call is TRBV2, the J call TRBJ2-7, with 7 bases matching TRBD1. J lost 3 bases, V lost 4 bases, and 9 bases had no gene match. The germline gives CDR1 SNHLY, CDR2 FYNNEI. The CDR3 runs to 15 residues. In DNA, the CDR3 is TGTGCCAGCAGTGCCCCCCCAGGGACAGACTACGAGCAGTACTTC. Amino acid sequence: CASSAPPGTDYEQYF.

This chain links TRBV3-1 (or the pseudogene TRBV3-2) with TRBJ2-7; a weak D match, TRBD2 (6 bases). V was pared by 0 bases and J by 2 bases, with 11 bases between. The CDR3 runs to 15 residues. CDR1 LGHDT and CDR2 YNNKEL come from the germline V gene (reference sequence). This CDR3 is CASSQDLAPPYEQYF. The CDR3 DNA reads as TGTGCCAGCAGCCAAGATCTAGCGCCCCCCTACGAGCAGTACTTC.

This chain uses TRBV9 with TRBJ2-1, with 9 bases aligning to TRBD1. Germline CDR1 and CDR2: SGDLS and YYNGEE. CDR3 length equals 17 residues. The V gene end was trimmed by 3 bases and the J gene end by 5 bases; junction bases not matched to a gene: 12. The CDR3 sequence: CASSATRTGGGDNEQFF. CDR3 in DNA: TGTGCCAGCAGCGCAACTCGTACAGGGGGCGGGGACAATGAGCAGTTCTTC. Variable domain in full (rest from reference TRBV9 and TRBJ2-1): DSGVTQTPKHLITATGQRVTLRCSPRSGDLSVYWYQQSLDQGLQFLIQYYNGEERAKGNILERFSAQQFPDLHSELNLSSLELGDSALYFCASSATRTGGGDNEQFFGPGTRLTVL.